The clone carrying this T cell receptor (beta chain) was seen only a few times. Its antigen remains unknown. This entry belongs to a study of CD8 T cells in ankylosing spondylitis. By quantitative 5'-RACE with molecular barcodes, the TCR beta libraries were made. In TCRdb, the 5' RACE reads were re-called with MiXCR into one record per CDR3 protein. The table lists roughly 250,000 distinct CDR3 sequences, over 8.5% of them singletons, with approximately 6.3% in the top ten. The CDR3 runs to 12 residues. The germline V gene encodes CDR1 GTSNPN and CDR2 SVGIG (reference sequence). V was trimmed by 2 bases and J by 1 base, leaving 5 bases between them. Study conclusions and caveats: Seemingly distinctive of ankylosing spondylitis blood was a TCR beta motif formed by eight highly homologous variants. Several of the motif variants were reported before in synovial fluid and blood from reactive arthritis.

Sequencing was performed on blood, either unsorted or a sorted T cell fraction (not recorded which). The TCR originated in a male donor with ankylosing spondylitis or in good health (not recorded which). The V and J genes are TRBV30 and TRBJ1-1; D unresolved. The CDR3 DNA reads as TGTGCCTGGAGTTGGGGGAACACTGAAGCTTTCTTT. Translating it yields CAWSWGNTEAFF.